This record concerns one TCR beta chain sequence. Its antigen is unidentified. This sample is drawn from a study of radiotherapy plus CTLA-4 blockade in lung cancer. Study details: Objective responses arose in over 15% of patients, and 25% to 35% experienced disease control. General study results and limits: Clones derived from tumor TCRs expanded in blood after radiotherapy plus ipilimumab. Per reports, early blood T cell clone dynamics, plus interferon-beta, forecast response most strongly.

Germline CDR1 SQVTM, CDR2 ANQGSEA. The CDR3 length is 13 residues. Germline trimming cut 4 bases from V and 3 bases from J; bases unmatched to any gene: 3. Focal radiation and CTLA-4 blockade (ipilimumab) were tested in chemo-refractory metastatic non-small-cell lung cancer patients. Here immunoSEQ multiplex PCR was the method, and the copy in TCRdb shows in-frame clones only, minus some. The data hold tens of thousands of clones, with around 81% observed a single time. The gene calls are TRBV29-1 and TRBJ2-1; TRBD1 matches 7 bases. Sequencing used peripheral blood, obtained from a patient treated with radiotherapy plus ipilimumab. The clonotype originates from a human donor with non-small cell lung cancer who had a partial response to radiotherapy plus ipilimumab. Some clones in this sample may be carry-over from other donors' samples. Written as DNA, the CDR3 is TGCAGCGTTGCACAGGGGCGCTACAATGAGCAGTTCTTC. Protein sequence: CSVAQGRYNEQFF.